This T cell receptor beta chain was observed in a study of blood T cells in healthy people across ages. Study overall: Template switching picked up about one barcoded beta molecule for each two T cells.

Note on this clonotype: Its antigen is unknown.

Study-wide results and caveats: Estimates of total diversity, which came from one million sequenced T cells, were considered to be underestimates.

A sample-barcoded 5' primer and a J-beta primer mix were used in a second PCR of roughly 6 to 12 cycles. TCRdb used MiXCR to reprocess the 5' RACE reads, holding one entry per CDR3 protein. The data show approximately 1.5 million distinct CDR3 sequences, with roughly 32% seen just once and 11% held by the top ten. There were healthy Caucasian individuals from Russia, aged 6 to 90, serving as donors. Every donor contributed around 10 milliliters of peripheral blood by blood draw. Germline CDR1 MGHRA, CDR2 YSYEKL. The length of the CDR3 is 14 residues. The specimen sequenced was blood. This chain connects TRBV4-1 to TRBJ2-7; D unresolved. The DNA end favors TRBJ2-5, so the J call may be wrong. The receptor comes from a woman aged 25-40 years in good health. The CDR3 region is CASSQDSGRETQYF. CDR3 coding DNA: TGCGCCAGCAGCCAAGATTCTGGCAGGGAGACCCAGTACTTC.